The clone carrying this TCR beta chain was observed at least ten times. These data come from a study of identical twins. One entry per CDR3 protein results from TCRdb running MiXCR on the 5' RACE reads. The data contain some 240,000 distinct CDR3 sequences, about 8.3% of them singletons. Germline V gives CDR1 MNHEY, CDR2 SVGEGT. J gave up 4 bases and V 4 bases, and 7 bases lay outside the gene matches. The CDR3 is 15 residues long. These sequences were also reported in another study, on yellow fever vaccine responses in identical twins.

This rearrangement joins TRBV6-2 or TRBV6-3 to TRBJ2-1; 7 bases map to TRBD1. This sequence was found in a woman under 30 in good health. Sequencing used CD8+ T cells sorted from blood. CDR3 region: CASSSPDRRYNEQFF. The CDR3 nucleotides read TGTGCCAGCAGTTCCCCGGACAGGAGATACAATGAGCAGTTCTTC.